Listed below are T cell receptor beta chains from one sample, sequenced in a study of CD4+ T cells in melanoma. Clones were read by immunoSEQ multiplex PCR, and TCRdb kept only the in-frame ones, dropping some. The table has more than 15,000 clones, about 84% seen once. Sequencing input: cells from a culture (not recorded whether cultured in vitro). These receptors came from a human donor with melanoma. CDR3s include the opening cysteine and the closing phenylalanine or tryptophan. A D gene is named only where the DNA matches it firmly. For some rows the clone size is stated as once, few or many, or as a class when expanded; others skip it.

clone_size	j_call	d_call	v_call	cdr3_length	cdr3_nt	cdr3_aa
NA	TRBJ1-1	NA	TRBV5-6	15	TGTGCCAGCAGCTTGTTTGCCAGGGAGAACACTGAAGCTTTCTTT	CASSLFARENTEAFF
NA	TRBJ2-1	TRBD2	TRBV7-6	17	TGTGCCAGCAGCCGGAGGACCGTAGCGGGGGTAAACAATGAGCAGTTCTTC	CASSRRTVAGVNNEQFF
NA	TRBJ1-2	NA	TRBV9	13	TGTGCCAGCAGCGTACAGGGGAACTATGGCTACACCTTC	CASSVQGNYGYTF
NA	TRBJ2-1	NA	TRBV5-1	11	TGCGCCAGCAGCGGGGGCAATGAGCAGTTCTTC	CASSGGNEQFF
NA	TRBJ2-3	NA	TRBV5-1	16	TGCGCCAGCACCACGGGGGGCGCAATAGGCACAGATACGCAGTATTTT	CASTTGGAIGTDTQYF
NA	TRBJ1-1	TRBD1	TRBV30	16	TGTGCCTGGAGTGCCCAAGGGGACAGGGTGACGCGAGGAGCTTTCTTT	CAWSAQGDRVTRGAFF
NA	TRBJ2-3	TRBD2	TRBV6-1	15	TGTGCCAGCAAGCGACTAGCGGGGGGCACAGATACGCAGTATTTT	CASKRLAGGTDTQYF
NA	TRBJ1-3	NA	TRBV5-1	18	TGCGCCAGCAGCTTGTCTTTGTCGACAAGCTACTCTGGAAACACCATATATTTT	CASSLSLSTSYSGNTIYF
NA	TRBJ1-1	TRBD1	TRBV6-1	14	TGTGCCAGCAGTTTGGACAGGGGCAGGATTGAAGCTTTCTTT	CASSLDRGRIEAFF
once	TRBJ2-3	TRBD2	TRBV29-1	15	TGCAGCGCCCGGCTGCAGCGGGGGGGCACAGATACGCAGTATTTT	CSARLQRGGTDTQYF
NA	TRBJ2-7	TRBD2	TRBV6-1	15	TGTGCCAGCAGTCGAGCGGGGGCCTTCTCCTACGAGCAGTACTTC	CASSRAGAFSYEQYF
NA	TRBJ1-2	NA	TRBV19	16	TGTGCCAGTAGTATAGTTTCCAGGGCTAGAGGATATGGCTACACCTTC	CASSIVSRARGYGYTF
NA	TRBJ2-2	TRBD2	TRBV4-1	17	TGCGCCAGCAGCCCCCGTCGACTAGCGGGGGGCGTGGGGGAGCTGTTTTTT	CASSPRRLAGGVGELFF
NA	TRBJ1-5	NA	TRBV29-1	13	TGCAGCGTTGGGCAGGGGCTCGATCAGCCCCAGCATTTT	CSVGQGLDQPQHF
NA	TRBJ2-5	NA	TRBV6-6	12	TGTGCCAGCAGTTATGTCGGGGGAACCCAGTACTTC	CASSYVGGTQYF
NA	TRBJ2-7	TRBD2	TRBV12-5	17	TGTGCTAGTGGTTTCCGTCTGCCGGGAGGGGGACCTTACGAGCAGTACTTC	CASGFRLPGGGPYEQYF
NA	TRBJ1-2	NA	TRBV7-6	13	TGTGCCAGCAGTAATTGGGCAGGGGATGGCTACACCTTC	CASSNWAGDGYTF
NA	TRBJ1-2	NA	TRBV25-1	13	TGTGCCAGCAGTGAGGGATGGGGGAAGGGCTACACCTTC	CASSEGWGKGYTF
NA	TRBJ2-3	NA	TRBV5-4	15	TGTGCCAGCAGCTTAGCGAACCCCCTGACAGATACGCAGTATTTT	CASSLANPLTDTQYF
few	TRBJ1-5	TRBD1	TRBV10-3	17	TGTGCCATCACCTACAGGGACAGACAATATAGCAATCAGCCCCAGCATTTT	CAITYRDRQYSNQPQHF
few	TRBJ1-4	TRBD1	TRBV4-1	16	TGCGCCAGCAGCCAACCTGGGTCGGACAGGGTCAGAAAACTGTTTTTT	CASSQPGSDRVRKLFF
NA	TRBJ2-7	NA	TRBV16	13	TGTGCCAGCAGCCAATTAGCAGCCTACGAGCAGTACTTC	CASSQLAAYEQYF
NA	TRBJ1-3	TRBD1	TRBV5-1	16	TGCGCCAGCAGCTCTTCCACAGGGGTGATTGGAAACACCATATATTTT	CASSSSTGVIGNTIYF
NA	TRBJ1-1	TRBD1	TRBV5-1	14	TGCGCCAGCAGCGCCGGACAGGGCATCACTGAAGCTTTCTTT	CASSAGQGITEAFF